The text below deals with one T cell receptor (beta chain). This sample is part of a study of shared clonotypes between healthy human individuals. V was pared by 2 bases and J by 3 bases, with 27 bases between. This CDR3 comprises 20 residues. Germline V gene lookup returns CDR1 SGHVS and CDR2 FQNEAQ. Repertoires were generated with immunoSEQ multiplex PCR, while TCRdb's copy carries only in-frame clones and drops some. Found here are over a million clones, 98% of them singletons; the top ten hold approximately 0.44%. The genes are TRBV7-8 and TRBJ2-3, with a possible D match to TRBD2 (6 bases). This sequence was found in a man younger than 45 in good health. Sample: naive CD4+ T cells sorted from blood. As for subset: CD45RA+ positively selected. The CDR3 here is CASSLRRGWVPGAGTDTQYF. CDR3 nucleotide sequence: TGTGCCAGCAGCTTACGCCGAGGTTGGGTTCCGGGAGCAGGAACAGATACGCAGTATTTT.